Listed here are 18 T cell receptor beta chains from one sample, sequenced in a study of Ad26.COV2.S vaccination and SARS-CoV-2 variants. Assay: immunoSEQ multiplex PCR; the TCRdb copy retains only in-frame clones and omits some. Found here are around 250,000 clones, 87% of them singletons; the top ten hold just under 3%. Treatment of the sample: over 15 received Ad26.COV2.S at low or high dose, single or two shots; 5 received placebo; per-sample allocation not given. Collection of the samples took place on day 63 after the first injection of vaccine or placebo. The sequenced sample was peripheral blood, obtained in a trial of Ad26.COV2.S vaccine versus placebo. The receptors come from a person between 18 and 60 years old who received the Ad26.COV2.S COVID-19 vaccine or a placebo.

The V and J genes are TRBV4-2 and TRBJ1-2; 7 bases are a match to TRBD1. V was pared by 1 base and J by 4 bases, with 3 bases of the junction left unmatched. Germline V gene data show CDR1 as LGHNA and CDR2 as YNFKEQ. CDR3 size: 14 residues. The CDR3 loop reads CASSQGAGGYGYTF. CDR3 DNA: TGTGCCAGCAGCCAAGGGGCAGGGGGCTATGGCTACACCTTC.

This chain uses TRBV30 with TRBJ2-3; D unresolved. Trimming left V 1 base short and J 2 bases short, with 10 bases between. The CDR3 spans 14 residues. The germline V gene encodes CDR1 GTSNPN and CDR2 SVGIG (reference sequence). As DNA, the CDR3 is TGTGCCTGGAGTGCAGCTTCCCTCACAGATACGCAGTATTTT. Residues: CAWSAASLTDTQYF.

The chain uses TRBV9 and TRBJ2-3; 7 positions match TRBD2. The trim removed 0 bases at V and 4 bases at J, leaving 8 bases unmatched. CDR1 is SGDLS and CDR2 is YYNGEE in the germline V gene. CDR3 length equals 16 residues. CDR3 bases: TGTGCCAGCAGCGTAGAGGCGGGAGTTTTGCCAGATACGCAGTATTTT. It yields the protein CASSVEAGVLPDTQYF.

The rearrangement uses TRBV4-1 and TRBJ2-5; 10 bases map to TRBD2. The CDR3 loop spans 16 amino acids. Germline V lookup: CDR1 MGHRA, CDR2 YSYEKL. The ends lost 3 bases at V and 5 bases at J; junction bases unmatched: 9. DNA for the CDR3: TGCGCCAGCAGCCACCTCTTAGCGGGGGGTGCGGAGACCCAGTACTTC. It translates to CASSHLLAGGAETQYF.

This chain uses TRBV7-3 with TRBJ2-3; 8 nucleotides line up with TRBD2. Germline CDR1 is SGHTA and CDR2 is FQGTGA. V gave up 0 bases and J gave up 6 bases; unmatched junction bases: 5. The CDR3 is 15 residues long. CDR3 bases: TGTGCCAGCAGCTTAACTAGCGGGGCGTGGGATACGCAGTATTTT. This translates into CASSLTSGAWDTQYF.

This chain links TRBV27 with TRBJ2-7, with 8 positions matching TRBD2. The CDR3 is 16 amino acids. Trimming took 4 bases from V and 5 from J; bases not matched to a gene: 13. The germline V gene encodes CDR1 MNHEY and CDR2 SMNVEV (reference sequence). CDR3 DNA sequence: TGTGCCAGCAGTTGTACCGGGACTAGTAATTTCCACGAGCAGTACGTC. The encoded protein is CASSCTGTSNFHEQYV.

This chain connects TRBV6-5 to TRBJ1-5; TRBD1 might be the D (5 bases). The V gene lost 4 bases and the J gene lost 2 bases, with 9 bases spanning the gap. The germline gives CDR1 MNHEY, CDR2 SVGAGI. This CDR3 spans 14 amino acids. The CDR3 sequence: CASSWGRGNQPQHF. DNA for the CDR3: TGTGCCAGCAGTTGGGGCAGGGGCAATCAGCCCCAGCATTTT.

This clone was detected a few times. This chain links TRBV18 with TRBJ2-3, with TRBD2 as a possible D gene (5 bases). Germline CDR1 reads KGHSH; CDR2 reads LQKENI. Trimming removed 4 bases at V and 4 bases at J, with 9 bases between. This CDR3 has 13 residues. This CDR3 reads CASSRLAPDTQYF. CDR3 DNA sequence: TGTGCCAGCTCACGCCTAGCCCCAGATACGCAGTATTTT. Looking up the rest from reference TRBV18 and TRBJ2-3 gives the full variable domain: NAGVMQNPRHLVRRRGQEARLRCSPMKGHSHVYWYRQLPEEGLKFMVYLQKENIIDESGMPKERFSAEFPKEGPSILRIQQVVRGDSAAYFCASSRLAPDTQYFGPGTRLTVL.

This clone has just one count. The V gene is TRBV6-1, the J gene TRBJ1-2; TRBD1 aligns across 8 bases. Per germline, CDR1 MNHNS and CDR2 SASEGT. Germline trimming cut 2 bases from V and 5 bases from J; bases unmatched to any gene: 4. This CDR3 has 14 residues. The CDR3: CASSEMGQEYGYTF. CDR3 nucleotide sequence: TGTGCCAGCAGTGAAATGGGACAGGAGTATGGCTACACCTTC.

This clone has just one count. V and J are TRBV5-1 and TRBJ2-3; perhaps TRBD1 as D (5 bases). The CDR3 is 16 amino acids. Germline assignment: CDR1 SGHRS and CDR2 YFSETQ. V was shortened by 2 bases and J by 0 bases, with 13 bases between the two germline ends. CDR3 nucleotides: TGCGCCAGCAGCTTACCGACAGCATCTAGCACAGATACGCAGTATTTT. This codes for CASSLPTASSTDTQYF.

The CDR3 DNA sequence: TGTGCCAGCAGCTTTCTCGATCGGGGATACGGGGAGACCCAGTACTTC. It codes for CASSFLDRGYGETQYF. The chain employs TRBV7-9 and TRBJ2-5, with D possibly being TRBD2 (5 bases). Germline lookup yields CDR1 SEHNR and CDR2 FQNEAQ (reference sequence). Trimming cost V 3 bases and J 5 bases, with 19 bases left between them. The CDR3 length is 16 residues.

This clone was counted once. CDR3 nucleotides: TGTGCCAGCACGCAGGGTCAAGAGACCCAGTACTTC. It specifies CASTQGQETQYF. The chain carries TRBV6-5 and TRBJ2-5, with a possible D match to TRBD1 (5 bases). Trimming took off 7 bases at V and 2 bases at J, with 8 bases between the two ends. The germline V gene encodes CDR1 MNHEY and CDR2 SVGAGI. This CDR3 comprises 12 residues.

The chain uses TRBV5-5 and TRBJ1-5; D uncertain. This CDR3 contains 13 residues. Deletions cut 4 bases from V and 0 bases from J, with 5 bases between. CDR1 SGHKS and CDR2 YYEKEE come from the germline V gene (reference sequence). The chain's CDR3 is CASSVYSNQPQHF. CDR3 sequence (DNA): TGTGCCAGCAGCGTATATAGCAATCAGCCCCAGCATTTT. Combining the CDR3 with reference TRBV5-5 and TRBJ1-5 gives the whole variable domain DAGVTQSPTHLIKTRGQQVTLRCSPISGHKSVSWYQQVLGQGPQFIFQYYEKEERGRGNFPDRFSARQFPNYSSELNVNALLLGDSALYLCASSVYSNQPQHFGDGTRLSIL.

This clone came up once. The V call is TRBV5-1, the J call TRBJ2-1; tentatively, D is TRBD2 (5 bases). CDR1 and CDR2 from the germline V gene are SGHRS and YFSETQ. Trimming removed 1 base from V and 4 bases from J, with 15 bases in between. The CDR3 runs to 16 residues. CDR3 residues: CASSLLGGRRYNEQFF. In nucleotides, the CDR3 is TGCGCCAGCAGCTTGTTGGGCGGGCGAAGGTACAATGAGCAGTTCTTC. Looking up the rest from reference TRBV5-1 and TRBJ2-1 gives the full variable domain: KAGVTQTPRYLIKTRGQQVTLSCSPISGHRSVSWYQQTPGQGLQFLFEYFSETQRNKGNFPGRFSGRQFSNSRSEMNVSTLELGDSALYLCASSLLGGRRYNEQFFGPGTRLTVL.

The chain couples TRBV6-2 or TRBV6-3 to TRBJ2-3, with 8 nucleotides matching TRBD2. Germline trimming cut 5 bases from V and 5 bases from J; bases unmatched to any gene: 9. Germline V gene sequence: CDR1 MNHEY, CDR2 SVGEGT. CDR3 length equals 15 residues. The CDR3 DNA is TGTGCCAGCAGTGATACCGGGACTAGGAAAGATACGCAGTATTTT. It specifies CASSDTGTRKDTQYF.

This chain uses TRBV20-1 with TRBJ1-4; D is perhaps TRBD1 (6 bases). Germline-derived CDR1 and CDR2 are DFQATT and SNEGSKA (reference sequence). The length of the CDR3 is 14 residues. V was pared by 3 bases and J by 4 bases, with 12 bases between. This CDR3 reads CSASGGHHNEKLFF. The CDR3 DNA follows: TGCAGTGCTAGTGGGGGACACCATAATGAAAAACTGTTTTTT.

The gene calls are TRBV3-1 (or the pseudogene TRBV3-2) and TRBJ2-3; D not resolved. The germline V gene encodes CDR1 LGHDT and CDR2 YNNKEL (reference sequence). V was clipped by 4 bases and J by 4 bases, with 9 bases between them. The length of the CDR3 is 13 residues. CDR3 sequence reads: CASSLGRSDTQYF. The CDR3 nucleotides are TGTGCCAGCAGCCTCGGACGATCAGATACGCAGTATTTT.

The V gene is TRBV18, the J gene TRBJ2-1; 10 nucleotides match TRBD2. Germline trimming cut 6 bases from V and 2 bases from J; bases unmatched to any gene: 10. The CDR3 is 17 amino acids. Germline V gene sequence: CDR1 KGHSH, CDR2 LQKENI. CDR3 region: CASSPPRTSGTYNEQFF. Written as DNA, the CDR3 is TGTGCCAGCTCGCCCCCCCGGACTAGCGGTACCTACAATGAGCAGTTCTTC.